The rows below give T cell receptor beta chains drawn from one sample of a study of blood T cell repertoires in COVID-19. The table came from immunoSEQ multiplex PCR; TCRdb's copy has only in-frame clones and leaves some out. Of 97,000 or so clones in the sample, roughly 84% were seen once. The sequenced sample consisted of peripheral blood. The origin of the receptors is a human donor in a cohort sampled during active COVID-19. Each CDR3 is given with its conserved first and last residue. The D gene is left open where the match is weak. Clone size is shown for a subset of rows, as once, few, many or a class of expanded clone.

j_call,d_call,clone_size,v_call,cdr3_nt,cdr3_aa
TRBJ1-6,NA,NA,TRBV4-3,TGCGCCAGCAGCCAATTTTCTGGGACTGGTTCACCCCTCCACTTT,CASSQFSGTGSPLHF
TRBJ2-5,NA,NA,TRBV5-4,TGTGCCAGCAGCTTGAGCGGGGAGACCCAGTACTTC,CASSLSGETQYF
TRBJ1-4,TRBD1,NA,TRBV28,TGTGCCAGCAGGCCCACCCGGACAGGTCTCGGAGAAAAACTGTTTTTT,CASRPTRTGLGEKLFF
TRBJ2-3,TRBD2,NA,TRBV4-3,TGCGCCAGCAGCCAAGGTTCTCTAACGGGGGGGCCCACAGATACGCAGTATTTT,CASSQGSLTGGPTDTQYF
TRBJ2-6,TRBD1,NA,TRBV5-1,TGCGCCAGCAGCTTAATGGGACAGGGGGCTGGGGCCAACGTCCTGACTTTC,CASSLMGQGAGANVLTF
TRBJ1-2,NA,NA,TRBV11-3,TGTGCCAGCAGCTTACAGGGACAAGGCTACACCTTC,CASSLQGQGYTF
TRBJ2-2,TRBD1,NA,TRBV18,TGTGCCAGCTCTCAAACTGCAGGGGGCTCCGGGGAGCTGTTTTTT,CASSQTAGGSGELFF
TRBJ2-7,NA,NA,TRBV11-2,TGTGCCAGCAGCCTAGGTCCCCGCTACGAGCAGTACTTC,CASSLGPRYEQYF
TRBJ2-2,NA,NA,TRBV7-3,TGTGCCAGCAGCCTACGGGGGACCGGGGAGCTGTTTTTT,CASSLRGTGELFF
TRBJ2-5,NA,once,TRBV3-1/TRBV3-2,TGTGCCAGCAGCCGAAGCGCCCCCCTTAGGGAGACCCAGTACTTC,CASSRSAPLRETQYF
TRBJ1-6,NA,NA,TRBV19,TGTGCCAGTAGTATAGGGGTGGGACTGTATTCACCCCTCCACTTT,CASSIGVGLYSPLHF
TRBJ1-1,NA,few,TRBV7-8,TGTGCCAGCAGCTTAGGGGCAGGGGCCTTGAACACTGAAGCTTTCTTT,CASSLGAGALNTEAFF
TRBJ1-6,NA,once,TRBV7-2,TGTGCCAGCAGCTTGGCTGGCCCTTATAATTCACCCCTCCACTTT,CASSLAGPYNSPLHF
TRBJ2-3,NA,NA,TRBV2,TGTGCCAGCAGGGTGGACTGGCCCCCAGATACGCAGTATTTT,CASRVDWPPDTQYF
TRBJ1-4,TRBD1,NA,TRBV3-1/TRBV3-2,TGTGCCAGCAGCCATTATAGACAGGGGCTGTTTTTT,CASSHYRQGLFF
TRBJ1-1,TRBD1,NA,TRBV6-5,TGTGCCAGCAGGGGACAGCCCCGGGACACTGAAGCTTTCTTT,CASRGQPRDTEAFF
TRBJ2-7,TRBD1,NA,TRBV5-4,TGTGCCAGCAAACCGGGACAGGGGGCATACGAGCAGTACTTC,CASKPGQGAYEQYF
TRBJ1-6,NA,NA,TRBV4-2,TGTGCCAGCAGCCAAGATTCGTTGCGGGCAGCCGTGAATTCACCCCTCCACTTT,CASSQDSLRAAVNSPLHF
TRBJ1-1,NA,NA,TRBV14,TGTGCCAGCAGTCCCGACCGACACAGGCTAGCTTTCTTT,CASSPDRHRLAFF
TRBJ2-1,NA,few,TRBV7-2,TGTGCCAGCAGCTTCGCCCAGGAGGGCAATGAGCAGTTCTTC,CASSFAQEGNEQFF
TRBJ2-3,TRBD1,NA,TRBV28,TGTGCCAGCATCGAAAGGACAGGGGGATCCACAGATACGCAGTATTTT,CASIERTGGSTDTQYF
TRBJ2-1,TRBD2,NA,TRBV6-1,TGTGCCAGCAGTGAATTGGTTAGCGGGGCCTCCTACAATGAGCAGTTCTTC,CASSELVSGASYNEQFF